This T cell receptor (beta chain) was sequenced for a study of blood T cell repertoires in COVID-19. Study context: The United States, Italy and Spain were the sources of the acute and convalescent COVID-19 samples.

Concerning this clone: Other DNA sequences in this specimen translate into the identical CDR3.

Method: immunoSEQ multiplex PCR; TCRdb's copy keeps in-frame clones and lacks some. The sample includes tens of thousands of clones, around 90% seen only once; the top ten take around 7.3%. Germline CDR1 is GTSNPN and CDR2 is SVGIG (reference sequence). V shed 3 bases, J shed 7 bases, and the junction held 4 bases outside the gene matches. This CDR3 contains 14 residues. The specimen sequenced was peripheral blood. V is TRBV30 and J is TRBJ1-5; 12 bases are shared with TRBD1. The receptor comes from a man older than 75 with active or convalescent COVID-19. CDR3: CAWSPGTGGQPQHF. CDR3 coding DNA: TGTGCCTGGAGCCCCGGGACAGGGGGCCAGCCCCAGCATTTT. The full variable domain, in which reference TRBV30 and TRBJ1-5 provide the parts outside the CDR3, is SQTIHQWPATLVQPVGSPLSLECTVEGTSNPNLYWYRQAAGRGLQLLFYSVGIGQISSEVPQNLSASRPQDRQFILSSKKLLLSDSGFYLCAWSPGTGGQPQHFGDGTRLSIL.